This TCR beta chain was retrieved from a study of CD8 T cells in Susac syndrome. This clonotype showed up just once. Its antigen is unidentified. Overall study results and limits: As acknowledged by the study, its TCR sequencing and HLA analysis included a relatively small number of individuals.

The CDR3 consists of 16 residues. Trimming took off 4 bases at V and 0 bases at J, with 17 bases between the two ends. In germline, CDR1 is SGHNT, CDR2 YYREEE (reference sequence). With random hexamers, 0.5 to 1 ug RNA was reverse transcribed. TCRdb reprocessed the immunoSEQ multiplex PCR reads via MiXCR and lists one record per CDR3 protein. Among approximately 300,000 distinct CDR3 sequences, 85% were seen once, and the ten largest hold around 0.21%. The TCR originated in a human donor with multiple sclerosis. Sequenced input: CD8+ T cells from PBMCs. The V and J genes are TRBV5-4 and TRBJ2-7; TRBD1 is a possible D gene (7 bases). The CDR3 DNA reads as TGTGCCAGCAGCCCCCCCAGGAGGGACAGCTCCTACGAGCAGTACTTC. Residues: CASSPPRRDSSYEQYF.